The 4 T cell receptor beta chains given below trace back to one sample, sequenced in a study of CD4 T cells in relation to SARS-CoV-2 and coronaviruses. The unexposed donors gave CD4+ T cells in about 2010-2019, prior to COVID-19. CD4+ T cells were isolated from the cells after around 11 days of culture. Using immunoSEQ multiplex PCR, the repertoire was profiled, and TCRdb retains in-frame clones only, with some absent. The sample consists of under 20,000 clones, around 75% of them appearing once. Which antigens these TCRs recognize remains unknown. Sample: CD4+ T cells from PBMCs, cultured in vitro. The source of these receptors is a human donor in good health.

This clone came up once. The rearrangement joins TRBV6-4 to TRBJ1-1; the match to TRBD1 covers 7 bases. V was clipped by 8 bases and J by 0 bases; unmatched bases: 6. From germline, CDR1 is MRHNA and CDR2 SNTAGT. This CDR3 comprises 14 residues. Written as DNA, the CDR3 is TGTGCCAGCCGAGAAACAGGGGTGAACACTGAAGCTTTCTTT. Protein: CASRETGVNTEAFF.

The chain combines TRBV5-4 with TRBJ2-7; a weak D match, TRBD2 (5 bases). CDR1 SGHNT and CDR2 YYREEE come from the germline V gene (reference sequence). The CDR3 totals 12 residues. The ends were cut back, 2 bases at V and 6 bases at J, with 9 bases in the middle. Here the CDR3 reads CASSFAGFEQYF. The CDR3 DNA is TGTGCCAGCAGCTTCGCGGGCTTCGAGCAGTACTTC.

The CDR3 spells CATSGTPAETQYF. CDR3 coding DNA: TGTGCCACTTCCGGGACCCCTGCAGAGACCCAGTACTTC. V usage is TRBV19 and J usage is TRBJ2-5; tentatively, D is TRBD1 or TRBD2 (5 bases each). The CDR3 sequence is 13 residues long. Per the germline V gene, CDR1 is LNHDA and CDR2 is SQIVND (reference sequence). V was pared by 10 bases and J by 4 bases, with 16 bases between.

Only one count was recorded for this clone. CDR3 nucleotides: TGTGCCAGCAGTGTTAGCGGGGGGGCCGAGGAGACCCAGTACTTC. It yields the protein CASSVSGGAEETQYF. The chain uses TRBV2 and TRBJ2-5; 11 bases map to TRBD2. CDR3 length: 15 amino acids. The germline gives CDR1 SNHLY, CDR2 FYNNEI. V shed 4 bases and J 5 bases; nucleotides not matched to a gene: 6. The full variable domain, rest sourced from reference TRBV2 and TRBJ2-5, is EPEVTQTPSHQVTQMGQEVILRCVPISNHLYFYWYRQILGQKVEFLVSFYNNEISEKSEIFDDQFSVERPDGSNFTLKIRSTKLEDSAMYFCASSVSGGAEETQYFGPGTRLLVL.